This T cell receptor beta chain came from a study of spatial heterogeneity in lung cancer. Study-level information: In raw reads, more than 9.5 appearances on average were recorded for each unique TCR and UMI combination. Study-wide points: More often at tumor resection than at routine follow-up, ubiquitous expanded tumor TCRs were detected in the blood.

The CDR3 covers 16 residues. V was pared by 3 bases and J by 4 bases, with 18 bases between. TCRdb reprocessed the 5' RACE reads via MiXCR and lists one record per CDR3 protein. The sample has thousands of distinct CDR3 sequences, 7.5% to 10% seen once. The sample's time point: sample taken at primary tumor resection. Tumor, nontumor lung or frozen PBMC supplied whole RNA, sequenced without sorting. The donors, 70 or so patients with untreated early-stage non-small cell lung cancer, provided the samples. This clonotype was counted at least ten times. The antigen is undetermined. Sequencing used PBMCs, obtained at surgery. The sequence was collected from a male donor with early-stage non-small cell lung cancer. The chain combines TRBV12-3 or TRBV12-4 with TRBJ2-5; D might be TRBD1 (7 bases). The CDR3 nucleotides read TGTGCCAGCAGTTTGGGGGCAGGGGGAGGTCCAGAGACCCAGTACTTC. It specifies CASSLGAGGGPETQYF.